This T cell receptor beta chain is drawn from a study of cytomegalovirus exposure and HLA in healthy donors. This clone was recorded only once. Its specificity is unknown. PCR primers comprised 60 Vbeta and 13 Jbeta primers. The assay was immunoSEQ multiplex PCR, and TCRdb's table has in-frame clones only and misses some. This repertoire shows roughly 200,000 clones, roughly four fifths found once; its top ten account for 1.5% to 2%. The CDR3 totals 16 residues. Trimming took 0 bases from V and 5 from J; bases not matched to a gene: 8. Germline V gives CDR1 KGHSH, CDR2 LQKENI. Broader study findings: The study recorded about 150 TCR beta chains that were cytomegalovirus-associated. Prior analysis indicated that the majority of TCR beta V segments exhibited productivity approximately 90% or approximately 30% of the time. Reports indicate that TCR beta sequences accurately predicted the HLA-A and HLA-B alleles of most subjects.

The receptor was isolated from a man aged 30 to 39 in good health and CMV-seronegative. The chain combines TRBV18 with TRBJ1-1; TRBD1 agrees at 8 bases. Sequencing was done on a sample of PBMCs. The CDR3 is CASSPPYTGGETEAFF. In DNA form, the CDR3 reads TGTGCCAGCTCACCACCCTATACAGGGGGAGAGACTGAAGCTTTCTTT.